Shown below are 24 T cell receptor beta chains from a single sample sequenced in a study of regulatory T cells in long-lasting Graves disease. Time point indicated: newly diagnosed GD, antithyroid drugs for less than 3 months. The TCR library was prepared using RNA isolated from PBMCs. Construction of TCR beta libraries relied on iRepertoire HTBI primers and on Arm-PCR targeting CDR3 regions. TCRdb used MiXCR to reprocess the multiplex PCR reads, holding one entry per CDR3 protein. Of 350,000 to 550,000 distinct CDR3 sequences in the sample, 14% are singletons; the top ten hold approximately 17%. This sample was also put to use in a study of T cells in Graves' hyperthyroidism and ophthalmopathy.

The source material was peripheral blood mononuclear cells (PBMCs), sampled at new diagnosis, from a patient treated with antithyroid drugs. These receptors originate from a woman aged 45-60 years with Graves disease.

The V and J genes are TRBV6-2 or TRBV6-3 and TRBJ2-1; D is ambiguous. Germline V gene lookup returns CDR1 MNHEY and CDR2 SVGEGT. Trimming left V 6 bases short and J 3 bases short, with 15 bases between. This CDR3 region has 15 residues. This CDR3 is CASSRQGLDYNEQFF. For the CDR3, the DNA is TGTGCCAGCAGCCGCCAAGGGTTGGACTACAATGAGCAGTTCTTC.

This clonotype was recorded at least ten times. The chain carries TRBV29-1 and TRBJ1-2; TRBD1 is a possible D gene (5 bases). This CDR3 comprises 13 residues. CDR1 and CDR2 (germline): SQVTM, ANQGSEA. V lost 6 bases, J lost 4 bases, and 15 bases lay in between. The CDR3 loop is CSVESGTLYGYTF. The CDR3 DNA sequence: TGCAGCGTAGAGTCCGGGACCCTCTATGGCTACACCTTC. Based on the CDR3 plus reference TRBV29-1 and TRBJ1-2, the full variable domain is SAVISQKPSRDICQRGTSLTIQCQVDSQVTMMFWYRQQPGQSLTLIATANQGSEATYESGFVIDKFPISRPNLTFSTLTVSNMSPEDSSIYLCSVESGTLYGYTFGSGTRLTVV.

The V call is TRBV3-1, the J call TRBJ1-3, with D unclear. The CDR3 covers 16 residues. V shed 5 bases and J shed 1 base, with 15 bases lying between them. Looked up from germline, CDR1 is LGHDT and CDR2 is YNNKEL (reference sequence). CDR3 coding DNA: TGTGCCAGCAGCTTCGCCCCCGGTAGTTCTGGAAACACCATATATTTT. Encoded protein: CASSFAPGSSGNTIYF.

This clonotype has just a few counts. CDR3 nucleotide sequence: TGCGCCAGCATGATAGGGGGCTACGAGCAGTACTTC. Translating gives CASMIGGYEQYF. The rearrangement uses TRBV10-2 and TRBJ2-7, with a weak D call TRBD1 (6 bases). The CDR3 consists of 12 residues. Looked up from germline, CDR1 is WSHSY and CDR2 is SAAADI. V lost 7 bases to trimming and J lost 3 bases, with 10 bases between them.

At least ten counts were recorded for this clonotype. The chain carries TRBV12-3 or TRBV12-4 and TRBJ2-7; 9 positions agree with TRBD2. The CDR3 consists of 19 residues. V dropped 3 bases and J dropped 4; count of bases not matched to a gene: 19. CDR3 region: CASSLGAAGLAKGTYEQYF. CDR3 nucleotides: TGTGCCAGCAGTTTGGGGGCCGCGGGACTAGCAAAAGGGACGTACGAGCAGTACTTC.

A word on this clonotype: Compared with germline, one end of the junction differs, possibly owing to a read error. The CDR3 DNA follows: TGTGCCGGCAGTGGATTACAGGGGGTGCGGGAGACCCAGTACTTC. It yields the protein CAGSGLQGVRETQYF. This sequence joins TRBV2 and TRBJ2-5; 8 bases are a match to TRBD1. Germline assignment: CDR1 SNHLY and CDR2 FYNNEI. The CDR3 is 15 residues long.

This clonotype came up many times. The chain is built from TRBV27 and TRBJ1-6; 8 bases are shared with TRBD1. The germline V gene encodes CDR1 MNHEY and CDR2 SMNVEV (reference sequence). The CDR3 sequence is 18 residues long. With V trimmed by 3 bases and J by 3 bases, 10 bases remained unmatched. The CDR3 protein is CASSFLSGGDFYNSPLHF. For the CDR3, the DNA is TGTGCCAGCAGTTTTCTATCAGGGGGCGATTTCTATAATTCACCCCTCCACTTT.

This clonotype was seen repeatedly, ten times or more. The chain couples TRBV28 to TRBJ2-7; D possibly corresponds to TRBD1 (6 bases). This CDR3 has 12 residues. From germline, CDR1 is MDHEN and CDR2 SYDVKM. Trimming cost V 6 bases and J 4 bases, with 10 bases left between them. The CDR3 DNA is TGTGCCAGCAGAGGACAGAATTACGAGCAGTACTTC. The encoded protein is CASRGQNYEQYF.

This clonotype was observed a few times. The V call is TRBV29-1, the J call TRBJ2-2; the D gene is possibly TRBD2 (5 bases). V lost 2 bases to trimming and J lost 7 bases, with 14 bases between them. Germline values: CDR1 SQVTM, CDR2 ANQGSEA. CDR3 length: 14 amino acids. The chain's CDR3 is CSVENPGNGGELFF. The DNA of the CDR3 is TGCAGCGTTGAAAATCCCGGGAACGGCGGGGAGCTGTTTTTT.

This clonotype has at least ten counts. The CDR3 is CASRGRGYTEAFF. For the CDR3, the DNA is TGTGCCAGCAGAGGACGAGGGTACACTGAAGCTTTCTTT. The chain couples TRBV12-3 or TRBV12-4 to TRBJ1-1; D not resolved. The V and J ends lost 6 bases and 3 bases respectively, with 11 bases between them. This CDR3 spans 13 amino acids.

This clonotype occurred a few times. In this CDR3 the conserved last residue, phenylalanine or tryptophan, is missing, so a read error is likely. The gene calls are TRBV28 and TRBJ2-7; tentatively, D is TRBD1 (6 bases). Trimming cost V 3 bases and J 1 base, with 7 bases left between them. The CDR3 is 13 amino acids. The germline V gene encodes CDR1 MDHEN and CDR2 SYDVKM. CDR3 sequence reads: CASSFQGSYEQYL. In DNA, the CDR3 is TGTGCCAGCAGTTTTCAGGGGTCCTACGAGCAGTACCTC.

This clonotype was seen at least ten times. The chain uses TRBV28 and TRBJ2-3, with D hard to call. The CDR3 contains 17 residues. Germline V lookup: CDR1 MDHEN, CDR2 SYDVKM. Trimming removed 8 bases at V and 13 bases at J, with 34 bases between. This CDR3 is CASSRPISIRGHLVEYF. The CDR3 nucleotides read TGTGCCAGCTCCCGCCCCATCAGCATTCGTGGCCACCTTGTGGAGTATTTT.

CDR3 nucleotide sequence: TGCGCCAGCAGTTCTGGCGAGGGACAGGGCCCAAAGTACTTC. It codes for CASSSGEGQGPKYF. This rearrangement joins TRBV5-1 to TRBJ2-4; 9 bases map to TRBD1. J lost 14 bases, V lost 5 bases, and 14 bases had no gene match. CDR3 size: 14 residues. Germline values: CDR1 SGHRS, CDR2 YFSETQ.

This sequence joins TRBV20-1 and TRBJ2-7; TRBD2 agrees at 9 bases. J lost 7 bases, V lost 2 bases, and 12 bases had no gene match. Germline V gene lookup returns CDR1 DFQATT and CDR2 SNEGSKA (reference sequence). This CDR3 spans 15 amino acids. CDR3 amino acids: CSARQTPSGALEQYF. The CDR3 coding sequence is TGCAGTGCTAGACAAACCCCTAGCGGGGCATTGGAGCAGTACTTC.

This clonotype was found a few times. The chain combines TRBV7-9 with TRBJ2-1; 9 nucleotides match TRBD2. V dropped 2 bases and J dropped 5; count of bases not matched to a gene: 7. The CDR3 spans 16 residues. The germline V gene encodes CDR1 SEHNR and CDR2 FQNEAQ (reference sequence). CDR3 in amino acids: CASSLSGTSLNNEQFF. The CDR3 DNA follows: TGTGCCAGCAGCTTATCCGGGACTAGCTTAAACAATGAGCAGTTCTTC.

This clonotype came up many times. The rearrangement uses TRBV5-1 and TRBJ2-2; TRBD1 aligns across 11 bases. Germline assignment: CDR1 SGHRS and CDR2 YFSETQ. V lost 4 bases to trimming and J lost 5 bases; unmatched junction nucleotides: 4. This CDR3 comprises 15 residues. CDR3 sequence (DNA): TGCGCCAGCAGCACGGACAGGGGGCGAACCGGGGAGCTGTTTTTT. It is translated as CASSTDRGRTGELFF.

This clonotype was detected many times. CDR3 DNA: TGTGCCAGCAGCCCTGGACTAGCGGGAGCGCAGTATTTT. Residues: CASSPGLAGAQYF. The chain couples TRBV3-1 to TRBJ2-3, with 13 bases fitting TRBD2. Germline trimming cut 4 bases from V and 10 bases from J; bases unmatched to any gene: 2. Germline CDR1 is LGHDT and CDR2 is YNNKEL (reference sequence). This CDR3 comprises 13 residues.

This clonotype was detected ten times or more. This sequence joins TRBV12-3 or TRBV12-4 and TRBJ2-1; 10 nucleotides match TRBD1. The CDR3 runs to 15 residues. With 10 bases clipped from V and 3 bases from J, the junction kept 9 bases outside the gene matches. CDR3 sequence: CATRRTGGGYNEQFF. In nucleotides, the CDR3 is TGTGCCACCCGGAGGACAGGGGGTGGCTACAATGAGCAGTTCTTC.

Only a few counts were recorded for this clonotype. The chain couples TRBV5-1 to TRBJ2-7; D unresolved. CDR3 length equals 14 residues. Germline V gene data show CDR1 as SGHRS and CDR2 as YFSETQ. V was trimmed by 4 bases and J by 2 bases, leaving 13 bases between them. This chain's CDR3 is CASSLQPVAYEQYF. The CDR3 DNA reads TGCGCCAGCAGCCTTCAACCGGTGGCCTACGAGCAGTACTTC. Filled out from reference TRBV5-1 and TRBJ2-7, the complete variable domain reads KAGVTQTPRYLIKTRGQQVTLSCSPISGHRSVSWYQQTPGQGLQFLFEYFSETQRNKGNFPGRFSGRQFSNSRSEMNVSTLELGDSALYLCASSLQPVAYEQYFGPGTRLTVT.

This clonotype has ten or more counts. The chain uses TRBV7-9 and TRBJ2-1; 14 nucleotides agree with TRBD2. Germline CDR1 reads SEHNR; CDR2 reads FQNEAQ (reference sequence). CDR3 length: 15 amino acids. Trimming removed 5 bases from V and 7 bases from J; junction bases left unmatched: 4. Written as DNA, the CDR3 is TGTGCCAGCAGCACCGGGACTAGCGGGAGTAATGAGCAGTTCTTC. It is translated as CASSTGTSGSNEQFF.

The chain carries TRBV3-1 and TRBJ2-5, with D perhaps matching TRBD1 or TRBD2 (5 bases each). The CDR3 extends over 17 amino acids. With 4 bases removed from V and 2 bases from J, the gap between germline ends came to 20 bases. Per germline, CDR1 LGHDT and CDR2 YNNKEL (reference sequence). CDR3 sequence reads: CASSPSGWGSAQETQYF. CDR3 in DNA: TGTGCCAGCAGCCCGTCAGGATGGGGGTCGGCTCAAGAGACCCAGTACTTC.

This clonotype has only a few counts. The rearrangement joins TRBV11-2 to TRBJ1-3, with TRBD1 as a possible D gene (6 bases). CDR3 length equals 15 residues. Germline V gene sequence: CDR1 SGHAT, CDR2 FQNNGV. The V gene lost 3 bases and the J gene lost 0 bases, with 9 bases spanning the gap. CDR3: CASSFQGGSGNTIYF. The CDR3 bases are TGTGCCAGCAGCTTCCAAGGGGGCTCTGGAAACACCATATATTTT.

There are many counts of this clonotype. V and J are TRBV28 and TRBJ2-3; D ambiguous. Germline assignment: CDR1 MDHEN and CDR2 SYDVKM. Between the trimmed V and J ends, which lost 5 bases and 8 bases, there was a span of 11 bases. The CDR3 loop spans 12 amino acids. The CDR3 spells CASSPEHGTQYF. As DNA, the CDR3 is TGTGCCAGCAGTCCCGAGCATGGTACGCAGTATTTT.

This clonotype has more than one count but fewer than ten. This may come from a read error, since a much larger clone is one base off. A read error is likely, as this CDR3 ends without the conserved phenylalanine or tryptophan. The chain carries TRBV7-2 and TRBJ1-1; D gene unclear. Trimming cost V 1 base and J 3 bases, with 0 bases left between them. Germline CDR1 reads SGHTA; CDR2 reads FQGNSA. The CDR3 runs to 11 residues. CDR3: CASSLDTEAFL. Written as DNA, the CDR3 is TGTGCCAGCAGCTTAGACACTGAAGCTTTCCTT.